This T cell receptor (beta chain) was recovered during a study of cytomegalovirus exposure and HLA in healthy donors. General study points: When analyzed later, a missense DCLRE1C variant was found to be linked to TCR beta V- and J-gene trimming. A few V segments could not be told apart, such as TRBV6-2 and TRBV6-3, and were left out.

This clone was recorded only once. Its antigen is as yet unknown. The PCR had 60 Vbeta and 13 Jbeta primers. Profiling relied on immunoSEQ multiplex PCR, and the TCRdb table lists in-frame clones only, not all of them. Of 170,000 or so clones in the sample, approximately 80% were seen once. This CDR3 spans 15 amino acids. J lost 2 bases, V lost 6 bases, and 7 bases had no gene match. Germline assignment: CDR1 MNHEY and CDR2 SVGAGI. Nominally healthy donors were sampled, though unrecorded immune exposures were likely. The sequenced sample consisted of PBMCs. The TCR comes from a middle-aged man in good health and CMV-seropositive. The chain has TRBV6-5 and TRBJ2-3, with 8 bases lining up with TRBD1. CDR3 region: CASSRGQGFTDTQYF. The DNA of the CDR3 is TGTGCCAGCAGCCGCGGACAGGGTTTCACAGATACGCAGTATTTT.